This entry describes one TCR beta chain. The data were taken from a study of regulatory T cells in long-lasting Graves disease. For TCR beta, libraries came from iRepertoire HTBI primers and Arm-PCR of CDR3 regions. MiXCR, applied by TCRdb to the multiplex PCR reads, yields one record per CDR3 protein. The sample holds around 400,000 distinct CDR3 sequences, roughly 15% seen once. The germline gives CDR1 SGHDN, CDR2 FVKESK. Deletions cut 0 bases from V and 0 bases from J, with 12 bases between. This CDR3 has 18 residues. Described time point: newly diagnosed GD, antithyroid drugs for less than 3 months. There was RNA extracted from PBMCs, and the TCR library was made from it.

This specimen was peripheral blood mononuclear cells (PBMCs), taken at new diagnosis, from a patient treated with antithyroid drugs. This clonotype was sampled from a female donor with Graves disease. The chain combines TRBV14 with TRBJ2-6, with D possibly TRBD1 on 5 matching bases. The CDR3 nucleotides read TGTGCCAGCAGCCAAGATGCCAGGGCCCACTCTGGGGCCAACGTCCTGACTTTC. Translating it yields CASSQDARAHSGANVLTF. The full variable domain, with the rest looked up from reference TRBV14 and TRBJ2-6, is EAGVTQFPSHSVIEKGQTVTLRCDPISGHDNLYWYRRVMGKEIKFLLHFVKESKQDESGMPNNRFLAERTGGTYSTLKVQPAELEDSGVYFCASSQDARAHSGANVLTFGAGSRLTVL.